The 11 T cell receptor beta chains below were found in one sample sequenced in a study of blood T cell repertoires in COVID-19. Clones were sequenced by immunoSEQ multiplex PCR, and TCRdb holds only the in-frame ones, with some missing. The sample shows under 250,000 clones, more than 65% of them seen only once. Sequenced input: peripheral blood. The receptor source for this set is a man aged 45-65 years with active or convalescent COVID-19.

The genes are TRBV7-6 and TRBJ1-1; D is possibly TRBD1 (6 bases). Trimming took 0 bases from V and 0 from J, leaving 14 bases between them. The CDR3 length is 17 residues. Germline lookup yields CDR1 SGHVS and CDR2 FNYEAQ. The CDR3, as DNA: TGTGCCAGCAGCTTAGCCCCCCCGGACAGAGTGAACACTGAAGCTTTCTTT. It translates to CASSLAPPDRVNTEAFF.

J is TRBJ1-2 and V is TRBV4-2, with a tentative D call TRBD1 (5 bases). Trimming stripped 2 bases from V and 0 bases from J, with 10 bases between. The CDR3 contains 15 residues. CDR1 is LGHNA and CDR2 is YNFKEQ in the germline V gene. CDR3 in DNA: TGTGCCAGCAGCCAACGGGACTTTTCTAACTATGGCTACACCTTC. Protein: CASSQRDFSNYGYTF.

The rearrangement joins TRBV27 to TRBJ1-2, with a possible D match to TRBD1 (6 bases). Looked up from germline, CDR1 is MNHEY and CDR2 is SMNVEV (reference sequence). Trimming took off 0 bases at V and 3 bases at J, with 8 bases between the two ends. The CDR3 length is 14 residues. The CDR3 nucleotides read TGTGCCAGCAGTTTATCAGGGGGGGACTATGGCTACACCTTC. Its translation is CASSLSGGDYGYTF.

J is TRBJ1-5 and V is TRBV18; TRBD1 matches 7 bases. In germline, CDR1 is KGHSH, CDR2 LQKENI. This CDR3 spans 15 amino acids. J gave up 4 bases and V 6 bases, and 9 bases lay outside the gene matches. CDR3 sequence reads: CASSDQTGNNQPQHF. DNA of the CDR3: TGTGCCAGCTCGGACCAGACAGGGAATAATCAGCCCCAGCATTTT.

J is TRBJ2-1 and V is TRBV5-1; 13 nucleotides line up with TRBD2. CDR3 length equals 15 residues. The germline V gene encodes CDR1 SGHRS and CDR2 YFSETQ. Germline trimming cut 5 bases from V and 7 bases from J; bases unmatched to any gene: 6. Written as DNA, the CDR3 is TGCGCCAGCAGGACCACTAGCGGGGGGGCGAATGAGCAGTTCTTC. Protein: CASRTTSGGANEQFF.

The chain combines TRBV6-5 with TRBJ2-5, with D possibly TRBD1 on 6 matching bases. The germline gives CDR1 MNHEY, CDR2 SVGAGI. V was shortened by 6 bases and J by 5 bases, with 16 bases between the two germline ends. The length of the CDR3 is 14 residues. CDR3 sequence reads: CASSTGTPPETQYF. CDR3 nucleotide sequence: TGTGCCAGCAGCACCGGGACACCTCCCGAGACCCAGTACTTC.

The chain links TRBV11-2 to TRBJ1-1; the D is unclear. Germline values: CDR1 SGHAT, CDR2 FQNNGV. This CDR3 is 12 amino acids long. The V and J ends lost 5 bases and 3 bases respectively, with 7 bases between them. CDR3 protein: CASSLSHTEAFF. CDR3 sequence (DNA): TGTGCCAGCAGCCTGAGTCACACTGAAGCTTTCTTT.

The chain employs TRBV7-8 and TRBJ2-1, with 12 positions matching TRBD2. The CDR3 is 15 residues long. CDR1 SGHVS and CDR2 FQNEAQ come from the germline V gene. J lost 7 bases, V lost 3 bases, and 4 bases had no gene match. CDR3 protein: CASSLLAGGGNEQFF. The CDR3 bases are TGTGCCAGCAGCTTGCTAGCGGGGGGGGGAAATGAGCAGTTCTTC.

V usage is TRBV19 and J usage is TRBJ1-5; D is perhaps TRBD1 (5 bases). CDR3 length: 14 residues. V lost 6 bases and J lost 1, with 10 bases in between. Looked up from germline, CDR1 is LNHDA and CDR2 is SQIVND (reference sequence). DNA of the CDR3: TGTGCCAGTAGCAATCGACAGAGCAATCAGCCCCAGCATTTT. Its protein is CASSNRQSNQPQHF.

The table lists this clone with a count of one. The rearrangement uses TRBV4-1 and TRBJ2-5; maybe TRBD2 (5 bases). Per germline, CDR1 MGHRA and CDR2 YSYEKL. The V end was cut by 0 bases, the J end by 6 bases, with 11 bases between. The CDR3 covers 14 residues. For the CDR3, the DNA is TGCGCCAGCAGCCAAGATTCGCCGGGGAAGACCCAGTACTTC. It is translated as CASSQDSPGKTQYF.

V is TRBV9 and J is TRBJ1-4; D ambiguous. Germline V gene data show CDR1 as SGDLS and CDR2 as YYNGEE. V dropped 1 base and J dropped 5 bases, with 6 bases sitting between them. This CDR3 spans 13 amino acids. The CDR3 sequence: CASSVNPNEKLFF. The CDR3 nucleotides are TGTGCCAGCAGCGTAAATCCAAATGAAAAACTGTTTTTT.